This T cell receptor beta chain was captured in a study of CD8 T cell repertoires and HIV-1 epitope variants. Study in general: Twenty-five autologous and known Gag and Nef epitope variant peptides each stimulated T cells separately. Study-level points and caveats: Most of the nine antigen-specific clonotypes appeared cross-reactive to autologous or escape variants. A handful of clonotypes recognized Nef KF9, one HW9, none TAALDMSHF.

Trimming cost V 2 bases and J 2 bases; bases outside gene matches: 8. There are 18 residues in the CDR3. Germline V gene sequence: CDR1 PRHDT, CDR2 FYEKMQ (reference sequence). Notes on this clone: What it binds is unknown.

Generated by immunoSEQ multiplex PCR, the TCRdb table keeps only in-frame clones and is missing some. The data hold roughly 4,000 clones, with about 61% observed a single time. Sequenced sample: cultured CD8+ T cells derived from PBMCs. The chain recombines TRBV13 with TRBJ2-2; 10 nucleotides agree with TRBD2. The sequence came from a male donor with HIV. This CDR3 reads CASSLRLGLADNTGELFF. DNA for the CDR3: TGTGCCAGCAGCTTACGGTTAGGACTAGCGGACAACACCGGGGAGCTGTTTTTT.